The rows below give T cell receptor beta chains drawn from one sample of a study of T cell responses to AZD1222 COVID-19 vaccine. Profiled with immunoSEQ multiplex PCR; TCRdb holds only in-frame clones, not every one. Of around 110,000 clones in the sample, 70% to 90% were seen once. The starting material was peripheral blood, obtained 28 days after the second AZD1222 dose. The receptors come from an adult who received the AZD1222 COVID-19 vaccine. Each CDR3 is given with its conserved first and last residue. Fields, in order: V gene, J gene, CDR3 protein.

TRBV5-1	TRBJ2-7	CASSLEEGGTYEQYF
TRBV3-1/TRBV3-2	TRBJ2-2	CASSQVTTGELFF
TRBV25-1	TRBJ1-4	CASSLGGGDEKLFF
TRBV21-1	TRBJ2-7	CASSKEGRGHEQYF
TRBV6-5	TRBJ1-5	CASRTGGLGNQPQHF
TRBV7-2	TRBJ1-1	CASKEMNTEAFF
TRBV18	TRBJ2-1	CASSPLQGANEQFF
TRBV4-1	TRBJ2-7	CASSQVVRGRNYEQYF
TRBV5-1	TRBJ2-1	CASSLLGNEQFF
TRBV7-2	TRBJ1-6	CASSLASPSHNSPLHF
TRBV28	TRBJ1-2	CASSFPLGGRDYGYTF
TRBV25-1	TRBJ1-5	CASKPTTGQPQHF
TRBV18	TRBJ2-3	CASSPLPGGHQDTQYF
TRBV9	TRBJ1-3	CASSVEQGTIYF
TRBV10-3	TRBJ1-5	CAINLRPGRNQPQHF
TRBV19	TRBJ1-5	CASSRGSERPQHF
TRBV10-3	TRBJ1-4	CAIRPAQGDEKLFF
TRBV12-3/TRBV12-4	TRBJ1-1	CASSSHRGDEAFF
TRBV6-5	TRBJ1-2	CASSRDRNYGYTF
TRBV6-6	TRBJ1-2	CASSYEGAVGYGYTF
TRBV7-8	TRBJ1-2	CASSPRPNYGYTF
TRBV7-2	TRBJ1-5	CASSNWISGNQPQHF
TRBV28	TRBJ2-7	CASRRRSGVISYEQYF
TRBV25-1	TRBJ1-6	CASSPPRGENSPLHF
TRBV4-3	TRBJ1-4	CASSQGGRHANEKLFF
TRBV18	TRBJ2-2	CASSPPQGPNTGELFF
TRBV28	TRBJ2-7	CASRSGSRSGEQYF
TRBV19	TRBJ2-7	CASSATPRQGYTYEQYF